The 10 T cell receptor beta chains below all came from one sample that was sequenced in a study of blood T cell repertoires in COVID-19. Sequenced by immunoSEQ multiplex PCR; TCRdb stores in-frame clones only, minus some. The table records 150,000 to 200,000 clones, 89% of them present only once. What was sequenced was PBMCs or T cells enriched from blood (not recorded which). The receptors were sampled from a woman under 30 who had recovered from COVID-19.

The CDR3 DNA reads TGTGCCAGCAGCTCCGGACAGGGCAACGAGCAGTACTTC. This gives the protein CASSSGQGNEQYF. The chain joins TRBV4-2 to TRBJ2-7; TRBD1 aligns across 8 bases. With V trimmed by 5 bases and J by 5 bases, 5 bases remained unmatched. The CDR3 length is 13 residues. Germline V gives CDR1 LGHNA, CDR2 YNFKEQ.

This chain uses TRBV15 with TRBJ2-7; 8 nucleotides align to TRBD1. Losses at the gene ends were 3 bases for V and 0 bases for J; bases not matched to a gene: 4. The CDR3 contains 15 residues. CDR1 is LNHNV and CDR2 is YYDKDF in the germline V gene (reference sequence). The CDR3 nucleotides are TGTGCCACCAGCAGCCGGGACAGGTTCTCCTACGAGCAGTACTTC. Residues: CATSSRDRFSYEQYF.

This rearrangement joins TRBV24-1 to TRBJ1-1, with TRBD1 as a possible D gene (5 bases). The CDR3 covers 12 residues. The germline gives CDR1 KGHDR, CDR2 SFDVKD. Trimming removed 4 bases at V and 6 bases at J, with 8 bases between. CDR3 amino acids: CATSENRSEAFF. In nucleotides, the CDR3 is TGTGCCACCAGTGAAAACAGGTCTGAAGCTTTCTTT.

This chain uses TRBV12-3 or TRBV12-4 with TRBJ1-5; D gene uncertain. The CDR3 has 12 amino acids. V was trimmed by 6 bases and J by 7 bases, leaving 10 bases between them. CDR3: CASRWAGQPQHF. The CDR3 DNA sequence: TGTGCCAGCAGGTGGGCGGGCCAGCCCCAGCATTTT.

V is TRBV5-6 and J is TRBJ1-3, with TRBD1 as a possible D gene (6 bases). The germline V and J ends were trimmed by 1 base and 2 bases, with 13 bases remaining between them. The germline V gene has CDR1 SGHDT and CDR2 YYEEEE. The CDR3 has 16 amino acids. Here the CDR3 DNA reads TGTGCCAGCAGCTTGTGGCAGGGGTTAACTGGAAACACCATATATTTT. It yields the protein CASSLWQGLTGNTIYF.

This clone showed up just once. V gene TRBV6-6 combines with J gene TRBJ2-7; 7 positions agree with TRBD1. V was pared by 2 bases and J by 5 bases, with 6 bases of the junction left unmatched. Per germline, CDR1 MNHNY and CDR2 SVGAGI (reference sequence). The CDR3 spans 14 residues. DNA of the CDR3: TGTGCCAGCAGTTACGCAGACAGGGCTAACGAGCAGTACTTC. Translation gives CASSYADRANEQYF.

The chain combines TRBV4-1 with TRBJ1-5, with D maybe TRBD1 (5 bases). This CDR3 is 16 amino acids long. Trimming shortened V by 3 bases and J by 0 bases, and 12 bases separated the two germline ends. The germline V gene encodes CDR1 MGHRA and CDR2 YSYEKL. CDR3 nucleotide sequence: TGCGCCAGCAGCCACCCCGGGGGTTTTAGCAATCAGCCCCAGCATTTT. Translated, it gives CASSHPGGFSNQPQHF.

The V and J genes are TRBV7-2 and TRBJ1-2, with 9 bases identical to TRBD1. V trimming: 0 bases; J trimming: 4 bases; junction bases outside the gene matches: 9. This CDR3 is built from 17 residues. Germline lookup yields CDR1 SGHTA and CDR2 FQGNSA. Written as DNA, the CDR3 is TGTGCCAGCAGCTTAGCCGCGACAGGGGGGTCTACCTATGGCTACACCTTC. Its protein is CASSLAATGGSTYGYTF.

The CDR3 region has the DNA TGTGCCAGCAGCCAAAGGGGGTCTGGGGCCAACGTCCTGACTTTC. It codes for CASSQRGSGANVLTF. The chain uses TRBV3-1 (or the pseudogene TRBV3-2) and TRBJ2-6; weak D call: TRBD1 (6 bases). The CDR3 runs 15 residues. The V and J ends lost 2 bases and 1 base respectively, with 6 bases between them. Germline V gene data show CDR1 as LGHDT and CDR2 as YNNKEL (reference sequence).

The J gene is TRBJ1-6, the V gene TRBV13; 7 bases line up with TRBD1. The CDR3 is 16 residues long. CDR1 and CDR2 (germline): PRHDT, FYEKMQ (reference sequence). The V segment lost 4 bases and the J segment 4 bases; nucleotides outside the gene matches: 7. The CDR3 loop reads CASSSDGTVYNSPLHF. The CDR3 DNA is TGTGCCAGCAGCTCGGACGGGACAGTTTATAATTCACCCCTCCACTTT. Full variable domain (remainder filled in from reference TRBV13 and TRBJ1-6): AAGVIQSPRHLIKEKRETATLKCYPIPRHDTVYWYQQGPGQDPQFLISFYEKMQSDKGSIPDRFSAQQFSDYHSELNMSSLELGDSALYFCASSSDGTVYNSPLHFGNGTRLTVT.